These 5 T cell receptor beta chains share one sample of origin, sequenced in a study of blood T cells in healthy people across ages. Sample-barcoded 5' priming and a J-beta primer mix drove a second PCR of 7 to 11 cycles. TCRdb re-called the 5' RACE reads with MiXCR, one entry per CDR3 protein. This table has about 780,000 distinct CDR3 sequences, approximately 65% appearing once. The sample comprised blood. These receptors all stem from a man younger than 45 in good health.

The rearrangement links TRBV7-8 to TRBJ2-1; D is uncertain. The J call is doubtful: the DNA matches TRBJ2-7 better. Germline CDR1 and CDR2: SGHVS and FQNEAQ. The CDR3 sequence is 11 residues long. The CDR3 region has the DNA TGTGCCAGCAGCCCTACCTCCGAGCAGTACTTC. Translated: CASSPTSEQYF.

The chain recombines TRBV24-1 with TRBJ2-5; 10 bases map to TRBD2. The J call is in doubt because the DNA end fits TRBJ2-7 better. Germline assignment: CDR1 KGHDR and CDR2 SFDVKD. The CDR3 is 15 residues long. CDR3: CATSDRASGGYEQYF. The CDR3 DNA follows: TGTGCCACCAGTGATCGGGCTAGCGGGGGTTACGAGCAGTACTTC.

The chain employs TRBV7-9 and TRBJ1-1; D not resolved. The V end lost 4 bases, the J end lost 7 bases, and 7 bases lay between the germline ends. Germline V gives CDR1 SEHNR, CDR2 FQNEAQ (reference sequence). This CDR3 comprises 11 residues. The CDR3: CASSWRFEAFF. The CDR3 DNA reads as TGTGCCAGCAGCTGGCGATTTGAAGCTTTCTTT. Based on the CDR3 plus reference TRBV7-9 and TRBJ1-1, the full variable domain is DTGVSQNPRHKITKRGQNVTFRCDPISEHNRLYWYRQTLGQGPEFLTYFQNEAQLEKSRLLSDRFSAERPKGSFSTLEIQRTEQGDSAMYLCASSWRFEAFFGQGTRLTVV.

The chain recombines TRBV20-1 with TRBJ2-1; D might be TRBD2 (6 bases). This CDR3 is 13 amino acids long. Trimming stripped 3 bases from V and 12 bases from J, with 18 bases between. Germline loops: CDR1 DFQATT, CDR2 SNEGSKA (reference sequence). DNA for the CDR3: TGCAGTGCTAGTAATGGTCTGGGGGGTGGGCAGTTCTTC. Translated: CSASNGLGGGQFF.

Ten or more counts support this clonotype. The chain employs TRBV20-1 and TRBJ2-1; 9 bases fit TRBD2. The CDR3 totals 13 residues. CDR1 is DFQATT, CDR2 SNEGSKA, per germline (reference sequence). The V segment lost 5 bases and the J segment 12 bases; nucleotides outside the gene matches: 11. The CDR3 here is CSADPAGGRVQFF. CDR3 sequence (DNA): TGCAGTGCTGATCCGGCGGGGGGGAGGGTGCAGTTCTTC.